This is a list of T cell receptor beta chains from one sample in a study of OX40 agonist ivuxolimab in advanced cancers. Method: immunoSEQ multiplex PCR; TCRdb's copy keeps in-frame clones and lacks some. Altogether 72,000 or so clones are present, under 90% being singletons, with the ten largest covering around 0.45%. The sample consisted of CD4+ or CD8+ T cells sorted from blood, taken in a trial of the OX40 agonist ivuxolimab. These receptors came from an adult with an advanced solid tumor such as melanoma, head and neck, liver or kidney cancer. The CDR3 runs from the conserved cysteine through the conserved F or W. A D gene is named only where the DNA matches it firmly. Only some rows state a clone size, as once, few, many or a class for expanded clones.

>TRBJ1-4|TRBV7-9|TRBD1|-
TGTGCCAGCAGCGTCGGACAGGGGGAGGGCGGAAAACTGTTTTTT
CASSVGQGEGGKLFF
>TRBJ1-5|TRBV27|TRBD1|-
TGTGCCAGCAGTCCAGGGGGTTATAGCAATCAGCCCCAGCATTTT
CASSPGGYSNQPQHF
>TRBJ2-3|TRBV11-2|-|once
TGTGCCAGCACCGCGACTACCCCTTCAGTTACGCAGTATTTT
CASTATTPSVTQYF
>TRBJ2-3|TRBV7-8|-|-
TGTGCCAGCAGCTTAGCCCCCGACACAGATACGCAGTATTTT
CASSLAPDTDTQYF
>TRBJ1-5|TRBV6-1|-|-
TGTGCCAGCAACAATCAGCCCCAGCATTTT
CASNNQPQHF
>TRBJ2-3|TRBV6-5|TRBD1|-
TGTGCCAGCAGTCCCTTACAGGGGGTTACAGATACGCAGTATTTT
CASSPLQGVTDTQYF
>TRBJ1-1|TRBV5-1|-|-
TGCGCCAGCCAAACTCGGGGCACTGAAGCTTTCTTT
CASQTRGTEAFF
>TRBJ1-6|TRBV18|-|-
TGTGCCAGCTCACGAGGGATAGATTCACCCCTCCACTTT
CASSRGIDSPLHF
>TRBJ1-2|TRBV27|TRBD1|-
TGTGCCAGCAGTTTGCAGGGGGCTGGGGGCTACACCTTC
CASSLQGAGGYTF
>TRBJ2-7|TRBV4-1|TRBD1|-
TGCGCCAGCAGCTCCCCGGGACAGACATACGAGCAGTACTTC
CASSSPGQTYEQYF
>TRBJ1-3|TRBV28|-|-
TGTGCCAGCACCTTTGGCAGCTCTGGAAACACCATATATTTT
CASTFGSSGNTIYF
>TRBJ2-3|TRBV7-2|-|-
TGTGCCAGCAGCTTAGTGGGGGGTGATACGCAGTATTTT
CASSLVGGDTQYF
>TRBJ1-5|TRBV5-6|-|-
TGTGCCAGCAGCTGGGGAGAGTTTGGGCAGCCCCAGCATTTT
CASSWGEFGQPQHF
>TRBJ1-6|TRBV28|-|-
TGTGCCAGCAGTTCTTTTAGGTTATATTCACCCCTCCACTTT
CASSSFRLYSPLHF
>TRBJ1-3|TRBV5-1|-|-
TGCGCCAGCAGCCCGACAGAAACTTACTCTGGAAACACCATATATTTT
CASSPTETYSGNTIYF
>TRBJ2-1|TRBV6-6|TRBD1|-
TGTGCCAGCAGCCGGGGACAGGGCCCCCTCTTC
CASSRGQGPLF
>TRBJ1-2|TRBV5-1|TRBD1|-
TGCGCCAGCAGCTTGGGAGGACAGGGTACCTATGGCTACACCTTC
CASSLGGQGTYGYTF
>TRBJ2-6|TRBV4-3|-|-
TGCGCCAGCAGCCAGGAAGGGTGGGGGAGCTCTGGGGCCAACGTCCTGACTTTC
CASSQEGWGSSGANVLTF
>TRBJ1-4|TRBV7-2|TRBD1|-
TGTGCCAGCAGCTTAGATGGGACAGGGAATGAAAAACTGTTTTTT
CASSLDGTGNEKLFF
>TRBJ2-3|TRBV7-2|TRBD2|-
TGTGCCAGCAGTCCACAAGGCGGGGGAACAGATACGCAGTATTTT
CASSPQGGGTDTQYF
>TRBJ2-1|TRBV7-2|-|-
TGTGCCAGCAGCTCGACAGTAGATAATGAGCAGTTCTTC
CASSSTVDNEQFF
>TRBJ2-2|TRBV4-3|TRBD1|-
TGCGCCAGCAGCCATCAATTTCGACAGGGGGCGCGGACCGGGGAGCTGTTTTTT
CASSHQFRQGARTGELFF
>TRBJ2-1|TRBV19|TRBD2|-
TGTGCCAGTAGTTCCCGCGGAACCGGGACTAGCGGGAGGGTGGGTGAGCAGTTCTTC
CASSSRGTGTSGRVGEQFF
>TRBJ1-3|TRBV9|-|once
TGTGCCAGCAGCACCTCGGACGTTAGAAACACCATATATTTT
CASSTSDVRNTIYF
>TRBJ2-3|TRBV7-2|-|few
TGTGCCAGCAGTCAGCTACCCGCTAGCACAGATACGCAGTATTTT
CASSQLPASTDTQYF
>TRBJ1-5|TRBV5-6|-|-
TGTGCCAGCAGCTTGGCAGGGCCAAAGGGCCCCCAGCATTTT
CASSLAGPKGPQHF
>TRBJ1-1|TRBV6-5|-|-
TGTGCCAGCAGTTACTCTCAAGGGTGGGGGAACACTGAAGCTTTCTTT
CASSYSQGWGNTEAFF
>TRBJ2-5|TRBV7-6|-|few
TGTGCCAGCACCCCGGCGGGTTCGGCGGGGGAGACCCAGTACTTC
CASTPAGSAGETQYF
>TRBJ1-2|TRBV7-9|-|-
TGTGCCAGCAGCTTAGGCCTCTCCTATGGCTACACCTTC
CASSLGLSYGYTF
>TRBJ1-2|TRBV6-5|TRBD1|-
TGTGCCAGCAGTTACTCGGGACAGGGATATGGCTACACCTTC
CASSYSGQGYGYTF
>TRBJ1-1|TRBV19|TRBD1|-
TGTGCCAGTAGTACGGACAGGGACACTGAAGCTTTCTTT
CASSTDRDTEAFF
>TRBJ2-3|TRBV15|TRBD2|-
TGTGCCACCAGCACCCCCGGGGGGGGGTTTTTTACGCAGTATTTT
CATSTPGGGFFTQYF
>TRBJ1-5|TRBV19|TRBD1|few
TGTGCCAGTAGTTTACGCGGACAGGGGGACCAGCCCCAGCATTTT
CASSLRGQGDQPQHF
>TRBJ1-2|TRBV11-2|-|-
TGTGCCAGCAGCTTAAACTTCGGGCAGGGGAATGGCTACACCTTC
CASSLNFGQGNGYTF
>TRBJ1-2|TRBV28|-|-
TGTGCCAGCAGTTTCGGGACACGGGGCCTTCTCGGTGGCTACACCTTC
CASSFGTRGLLGGYTF
>TRBJ2-1|TRBV5-1|-|-
TGCGCCAGCAGCTTGGGGGGGACTTCTACCTACAATGAGCAGTTCTTC
CASSLGGTSTYNEQFF
>TRBJ2-1|TRBV11-1|TRBD2|-
TGTGCCAGCAGCTTAACTAGCGGGACTTACAATGAGCAGTTCTTC
CASSLTSGTYNEQFF
>TRBJ2-4|TRBV19|-|-
TGTGCCAGTAGTATGAACGGGGACGGAAAAAACATTCAGTACTTC
CASSMNGDGKNIQYF
>TRBJ2-1|TRBV4-1|TRBD2|-
TGCGCCAGCAGCCAAGTTCGACTAGCGGGGGGTAGCGAGCAGTTCTTC
CASSQVRLAGGSEQFF